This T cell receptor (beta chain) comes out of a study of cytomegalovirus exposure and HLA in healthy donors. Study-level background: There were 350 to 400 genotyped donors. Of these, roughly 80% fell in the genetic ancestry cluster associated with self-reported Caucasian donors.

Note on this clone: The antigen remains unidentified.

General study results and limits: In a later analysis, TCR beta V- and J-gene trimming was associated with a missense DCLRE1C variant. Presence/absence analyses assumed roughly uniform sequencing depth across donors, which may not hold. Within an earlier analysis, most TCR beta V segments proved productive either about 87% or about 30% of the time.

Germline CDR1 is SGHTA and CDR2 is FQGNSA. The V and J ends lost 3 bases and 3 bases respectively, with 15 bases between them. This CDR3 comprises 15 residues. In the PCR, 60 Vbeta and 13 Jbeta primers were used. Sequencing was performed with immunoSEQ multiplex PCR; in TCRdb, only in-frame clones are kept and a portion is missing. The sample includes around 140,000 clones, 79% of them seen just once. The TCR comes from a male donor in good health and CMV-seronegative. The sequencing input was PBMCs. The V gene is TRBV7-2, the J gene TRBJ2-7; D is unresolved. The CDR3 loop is CASSLRQSPLYEQYF. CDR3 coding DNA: TGTGCCAGCAGCTTGAGGCAGTCCCCACTCTACGAGCAGTACTTC.